These 31 T cell receptor beta chains were all obtained from the same sample, sequenced in a study of cytomegalovirus exposure and HLA in healthy donors. PCR amplification relied on 60 Vbeta primers (plus 13 Jbeta primers). Clones were sequenced by immunoSEQ multiplex PCR, and TCRdb holds only the in-frame ones, with some missing. The sample gives over 140,000 clones, around four fifths of which show up once; 1.4% to 1.5% is in the top ten. The specimen was PBMCs. Every receptor here comes from a man aged 25 to 40 in good health and CMV-seropositive.

This clone was observed a single time. The chain recombines TRBV19 with TRBJ2-7; no firm D call. Germline CDR1 and CDR2: LNHDA and SQIVND (reference sequence). The CDR3 totals 13 residues. The ends were cut back, 3 bases at V and 3 bases at J, with 9 bases in the middle. The CDR3 DNA reads as TGTGCCAGTAGTATTGGCCACGTCTACGAGCAGTACTTC. Translating gives CASSIGHVYEQYF.

The chain has TRBV18 and TRBJ2-7; 8 nucleotides match TRBD1. The ends lost 5 bases at V and 2 bases at J; junction bases unmatched: 11. The V gene's germline CDR1 is KGHSH and CDR2 LQKENI. CDR3 size: 16 residues. For the CDR3, the DNA is TGTGCCAGCTCAGGACAGGGATTGGTGCCGGCCTACGAGCAGTACTTC. This sequence encodes CASSGQGLVPAYEQYF.

The chain joins TRBV6-1 to TRBJ1-5, with D tentatively TRBD1 (6 bases). V lost 1 base, J lost 0 bases, and 7 bases lay in between. Germline CDR1 reads MNHNS; CDR2 reads SASEGT. The CDR3 contains 15 residues. CDR3 sequence (DNA): TGTGCCAGCAGTGAAGACAGGGTTAGCAATCAGCCCCAGCATTTT. This gives the protein CASSEDRVSNQPQHF.

This chain joins TRBV9 and TRBJ2-3; 9 positions agree with TRBD2. With V trimmed by 6 bases and J by 4 bases, 9 bases remained unmatched. Germline loops: CDR1 SGDLS, CDR2 YYNGEE. CDR3 length equals 15 residues. The CDR3 is CASTPQVAGADTQYF. The CDR3 coding sequence is TGTGCCAGCACTCCTCAGGTAGCGGGAGCAGATACGCAGTATTTT.

V and J are TRBV27 and TRBJ1-6, with D hard to call. The CDR3 is 16 amino acids. Trimming took off 2 bases at V and 2 bases at J, with 10 bases between the two ends. Germline V lookup: CDR1 MNHEY, CDR2 SMNVEV (reference sequence). In DNA, the CDR3 is TGTGCCAGCAGTTTAAGCGGAAGAGCCTATAATTCACCCCTCCACTTT. This translates into CASSLSGRAYNSPLHF.

The chain is built from TRBV5-1 and TRBJ2-2, with unresolved D. There are 15 residues in the CDR3. V shed 4 bases and J shed 1 base, with 11 bases lying between them. CDR1 is SGHRS and CDR2 is YFSETQ in the germline V gene. CDR3 amino acids: CASSLSTGNTGELFF. In DNA, the CDR3 is TGCGCCAGCAGCCTTTCTACGGGGAACACCGGGGAGCTGTTTTTT.

The chain combines TRBV7-8 with TRBJ2-1; D might be TRBD1 (6 bases). Germline CDR1 and CDR2: SGHVS and FQNEAQ. The CDR3 length is 16 residues. Trimming cost V 1 base and J 9 bases, with 19 bases left between them. The CDR3 bases are TGTGCCAGCAGCTTAGAACGGGCCGCCGGGACATCTGAGCAGTTCTTC. Amino acid sequence: CASSLERAAGTSEQFF.

The chain is built from TRBV19 and TRBJ2-3; 8 bases fit TRBD2. V was pared by 4 bases and J by 6 bases, with 3 bases of the junction left unmatched. CDR1 and CDR2 (germline): LNHDA, SQIVND (reference sequence). This CDR3 is 13 amino acids long. CDR3 nucleotides: TGTGCCAGTAGTAGCGGGGGGTTGGATACGCAGTATTTT. Protein sequence: CASSSGGLDTQYF.

This clone was observed a few times. V gene TRBV4-1 combines with J gene TRBJ2-7; D gene ambiguous. Germline V gene sequence: CDR1 MGHRA, CDR2 YSYEKL. CDR3 length: 13 amino acids. V gave up 0 bases and J gave up 2 bases, with 5 bases separating them. The CDR3: CASSQDETYEQYF. As DNA, the CDR3 is TGCGCCAGCAGCCAAGATGAGACCTACGAGCAGTACTTC.

The V gene is TRBV7-2, the J gene TRBJ2-2; tentative D call: TRBD1 (5 bases). CDR3 length: 13 amino acids. V gave up 5 bases and J gave up 8 bases, with 12 bases separating them. The germline CDR1 and CDR2 sequences are SGHTA and FQGNSA. CDR3 nucleotide sequence: TGTGCCAGCAGCCCCCTAGGGGAAGGGGAGCTGTTTTTT. This encodes CASSPLGEGELFF. Filled out from reference TRBV7-2 and TRBJ2-2, the complete variable domain reads GAGVSQSPSNKVTEKGKDVELRCDPISGHTALYWYRQSLGQGLEFLIYFQGNSAPDKSGLPSDRFSAERTGGSVSTLTIQRTQQEDSAVYLCASSPLGEGELFFGEGSRLTVL.

This chain joins TRBV15 and TRBJ2-3, with TRBD2 matching over 8 bases. V gave up 0 bases and J gave up 4 bases; unmatched junction bases: 9. The CDR3 runs 17 residues. CDR1 and CDR2 (germline): LNHNV, YYDKDF (reference sequence). CDR3 protein: CATSRDEWTSSPDTQYF. In nucleotides, the CDR3 is TGTGCCACCAGCAGAGATGAGTGGACTAGCTCCCCAGATACGCAGTATTTT.

This chain's CDR3 is CASSIRSANTGELFF. For the CDR3, the DNA is TGTGCCAGTAGTATAAGAAGCGCGAACACCGGGGAGCTGTTTTTT. This chain links TRBV19 with TRBJ2-2; D uncertain. Germline lookup yields CDR1 LNHDA and CDR2 SQIVND (reference sequence). The CDR3 is 15 amino acids. Trimming took off 2 bases at V and 0 bases at J, with 7 bases between the two ends.

The rearrangement joins TRBV28 to TRBJ1-1; D is unresolved. The CDR3 is made up of 13 amino acids. The germline gives CDR1 MDHEN, CDR2 SYDVKM. V was trimmed by 6 bases and J by 7 bases, leaving 15 bases between them. The CDR3 DNA reads TGTGCCAGCAGCCCCCCGGGGAGTTATGAAGCTTTCTTT. This sequence encodes CASSPPGSYEAFF.

This clone occurred once. This chain links TRBV5-1 with TRBJ2-5; 9 positions match TRBD2. The CDR3 runs to 15 residues. Trimming took 1 base from V and 5 from J; bases not matched to a gene: 6. Germline V lookup: CDR1 SGHRS, CDR2 YFSETQ. The CDR3 bases are TGCGCCAGCAGCTTGTTAGCGGGAGATGAGGAGACCCAGTACTTC. The encoded protein is CASSLLAGDEETQYF.

The chain uses TRBV7-3 and TRBJ2-1; D might be TRBD1 (6 bases). The germline V gene encodes CDR1 SGHTA and CDR2 FQGTGA. The CDR3 length is 15 residues. V was cut by 0 bases and J by 3 bases, with 9 bases left in between. In nucleotides, the CDR3 is TGTGCCAGCAGCTTAACAGGGGGAAGCTACAATGAGCAGTTCTTC. Translating gives CASSLTGGSYNEQFF.

About this clone itself: The same CDR3 can be traced to other DNA sequences in this sample. This chain uses TRBV29-1 with TRBJ2-3; 10 bases are shared with TRBD1. V was clipped by 6 bases and J by 9 bases; unmatched bases: 6. The CDR3 spans 12 residues. Germline CDR1 is SQVTM and CDR2 is ANQGSEA. CDR3 protein: CSVGGTGDTQYF. For the CDR3, the DNA is TGCAGCGTCGGCGGGACAGGGGACACGCAGTATTTT.

As DNA, the CDR3 is TGTGCCAGTAGCCCTTCGAGACAGGGCGGGCTAGCGGGCCTCTACGAGCAGTACTTC. This gives the protein CASSPSRQGGLAGLYEQYF. The chain recombines TRBV19 with TRBJ2-7, with D perhaps matching TRBD2 (8 bases). CDR1 is LNHDA and CDR2 is SQIVND in the germline V gene (reference sequence). Trimming took off 6 bases at V and 3 bases at J, with 30 bases between the two ends. The CDR3 spans 19 residues.

This chain uses TRBV2 with TRBJ1-5, with 9 bases matching TRBD1. This CDR3 comprises 15 residues. The trim removed 2 bases at V and 6 bases at J, leaving 5 bases unmatched. CDR1 and CDR2 from the germline V gene are SNHLY and FYNNEI. The DNA of the CDR3 is TGTGCCAGCAGTGAATCGGGACAGGGAAGTCAGCCCCAGCATTTT. It translates to CASSESGQGSQPQHF.

A single count supports this clone. V usage is TRBV28 and J usage is TRBJ1-5; weak D call: TRBD1 (6 bases). This CDR3 region has 14 residues. CDR1 is MDHEN, CDR2 SYDVKM, per germline. V was cut by 3 bases and J by 5 bases, with 11 bases left in between. CDR3 bases: TGTGCCAGCAGTTTGACAGGACCCTATCAGCCCCAGCATTTT. The encoded protein is CASSLTGPYQPQHF.

The rearrangement uses TRBV6-1 and TRBJ2-3; TRBD1 might be the D (5 bases). V lost 6 bases, J lost 2 bases, and 12 bases lay in between. Germline CDR1 reads MNHNS; CDR2 reads SASEGT. The CDR3 covers 14 residues. The CDR3 DNA is TGTGCCAGCAGGCCCGGCAGGGACACAGATACGCAGTATTTT. It specifies CASRPGRDTDTQYF.

The chain has TRBV6-1 and TRBJ1-5; tentative D call: TRBD1 (5 bases). The length of the CDR3 is 14 residues. The germline V gene has CDR1 MNHNS and CDR2 SASEGT. V was clipped by 4 bases and J by 7 bases, with 14 bases between them. CDR3 sequence reads: CASSATGFYQPQHF. Written as DNA, the CDR3 is TGTGCCAGCAGTGCCACAGGATTTTACCAGCCCCAGCATTTT.

V and J are TRBV4-2 and TRBJ2-5; D may be TRBD2 (5 bases). The better agreement between TRBJ2-7 and the DNA end casts doubt on the J call. Germline V gene lookup returns CDR1 LGHNA and CDR2 YNFKEQ. The CDR3 contains 13 residues. The CDR3 loop reads CASSQDRGYEQYF. CDR3 coding DNA: TGTGCCAGCAGCCAAGATCGGGGTTACGAGCAGTACTTC.

The genes are TRBV5-5 and TRBJ2-4; TRBD2 matches 10 bases. The CDR3 totals 14 residues. The germline gives CDR1 SGHKS, CDR2 YYEKEE (reference sequence). Germline trimming cut 6 bases from V and 9 bases from J; bases unmatched to any gene: 9. CDR3: CASNERGGPGIQYF. The CDR3 nucleotides read TGTGCCAGCAATGAGCGGGGGGGCCCGGGCATTCAGTACTTC.

This clone has only one observation. The chain has TRBV4-1 and TRBJ2-1, with 11 bases that match TRBD2. CDR1 MGHRA and CDR2 YSYEKL come from the germline V gene. The length of the CDR3 is 16 residues. J lost 5 bases, V lost 0 bases, and 3 bases had no gene match. The CDR3 protein is CASSQEGLAVHNEQFF. CDR3 in DNA: TGCGCCAGCAGCCAAGAGGGACTAGCGGTTCACAATGAGCAGTTCTTC.

The chain has TRBV28 and TRBJ2-3; TRBD2 aligns across 13 bases. This CDR3 has 16 amino acids. Germline CDR1 MDHEN, CDR2 SYDVKM. The ends lost 4 bases at V and 1 base at J; junction bases unmatched: 2. CDR3: CASSYGLAGGTDTQYF. In DNA, the CDR3 is TGTGCCAGCAGTTACGGACTAGCGGGGGGCACAGATACGCAGTATTTT.

The chain uses TRBV5-5 and TRBJ1-2; D call uncertain. Germline lookup yields CDR1 SGHKS and CDR2 YYEKEE (reference sequence). The CDR3 extends over 13 amino acids. V was clipped by 0 bases and J by 1 base, with 4 bases between them. CDR3 residues: CASSLGVNYGYTF. The CDR3 DNA is TGTGCCAGCAGCTTGGGAGTTAACTATGGCTACACCTTC.

The count of this clone is one. This chain joins TRBV7-3 and TRBJ2-6; 7 bases fit TRBD1. Germline-derived CDR1 and CDR2 are SGHTA and FQGTGA. The ends lost 4 bases at V and 0 bases at J; junction bases unmatched: 6. The CDR3 spans 17 residues. The CDR3 region has the DNA TGTGCCAGCAGCTGGGACAGCTTAATCTCTGGGGCCAACGTCCTGACTTTC. Translated, it gives CASSWDSLISGANVLTF.

The chain couples TRBV19 to TRBJ2-5, with D possibly matching TRBD1 (6 bases). The DNA matches TRBJ2-7 better at its end, which makes the J call doubtful. The CDR3 runs to 15 residues. Per germline, CDR1 LNHDA and CDR2 SQIVND (reference sequence). The CDR3 nucleotides read TGTGCCAGTAGTATGGGGGCGGGCTCGACCTACGAGCAGTACTTC. It specifies CASSMGAGSTYEQYF.

The chain employs TRBV4-1 and TRBJ2-7; D might be TRBD2 (6 bases). The V end was cut by 11 bases, the J end by 3 bases, with 17 bases between. The CDR3 totals 13 residues. Germline CDR1 is MGHRA and CDR2 is YSYEKL. The CDR3 DNA reads TGCGCCTGCCCGGGACTCCTCTTCTACGAGCAGTACTTC. Its translation is CACPGLLFYEQYF.

The chain employs TRBV29-1 and TRBJ2-1, with TRBD2 identical over 10 bases. Germline V gene sequence: CDR1 SQVTM, CDR2 ANQGSEA. This CDR3 is 17 amino acids long. Losses at the gene ends were 3 bases for V and 0 bases for J; bases not matched to a gene: 8. CDR3 sequence: CSVETSGSLTSYNEQFF. The CDR3, as DNA: TGCAGCGTTGAGACTAGCGGGTCTCTAACCTCCTACAATGAGCAGTTCTTC.

This clone was seen just once. The chain links TRBV9 to TRBJ1-1; D gene uncertain. CDR1 and CDR2 (germline): SGDLS, YYNGEE. Trimming removed 0 bases from V and 0 bases from J, with 9 bases in between. The CDR3 loop spans 15 amino acids. In DNA form, the CDR3 reads TGTGCCAGCAGCGTAGCTCCCACTTTGAACACTGAAGCTTTCTTT. This codes for CASSVAPTLNTEAFF.